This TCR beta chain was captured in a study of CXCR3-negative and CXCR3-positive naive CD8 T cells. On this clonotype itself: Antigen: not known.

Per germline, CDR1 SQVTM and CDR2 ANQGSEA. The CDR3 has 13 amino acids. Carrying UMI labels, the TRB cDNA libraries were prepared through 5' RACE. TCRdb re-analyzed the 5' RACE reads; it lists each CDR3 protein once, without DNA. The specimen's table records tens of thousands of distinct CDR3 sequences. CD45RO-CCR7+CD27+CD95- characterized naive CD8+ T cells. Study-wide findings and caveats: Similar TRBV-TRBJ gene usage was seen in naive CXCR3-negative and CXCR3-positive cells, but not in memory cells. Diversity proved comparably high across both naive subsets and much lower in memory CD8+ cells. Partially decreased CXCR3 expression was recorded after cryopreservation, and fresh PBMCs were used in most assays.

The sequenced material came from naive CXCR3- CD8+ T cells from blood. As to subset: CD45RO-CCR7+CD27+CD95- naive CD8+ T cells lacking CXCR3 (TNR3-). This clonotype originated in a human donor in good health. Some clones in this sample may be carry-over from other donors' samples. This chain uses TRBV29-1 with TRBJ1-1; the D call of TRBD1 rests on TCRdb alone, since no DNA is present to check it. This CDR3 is CSVEGGRYTEAFF.